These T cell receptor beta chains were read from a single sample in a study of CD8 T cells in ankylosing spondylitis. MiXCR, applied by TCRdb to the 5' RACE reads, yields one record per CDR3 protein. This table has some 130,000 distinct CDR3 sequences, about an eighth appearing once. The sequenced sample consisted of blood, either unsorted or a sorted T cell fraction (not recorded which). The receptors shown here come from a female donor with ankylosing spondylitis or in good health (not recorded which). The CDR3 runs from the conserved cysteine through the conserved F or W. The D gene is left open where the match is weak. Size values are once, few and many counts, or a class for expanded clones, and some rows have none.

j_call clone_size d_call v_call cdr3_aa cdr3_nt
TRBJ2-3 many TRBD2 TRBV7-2 CASSLWGGASKDMQYF TGTGCCAGCAGCTTATGGGGGGGAGCTAGCAAGGATATGCAGTATTTT
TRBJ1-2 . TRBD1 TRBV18 CASSPPSTGLGGYTF TGTGCCAGCTCACCACCTTCGACAGGGTTGGGCGGCTACACCTTC
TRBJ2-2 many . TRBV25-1 CASSEIQTTGELFF TGTGCCAGCAGTGAGATTCAGACCACCGGGGAGCTGTTTTTT
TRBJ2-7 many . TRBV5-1 CASMDLDEQYF TGCGCCAGCATGGACTTGGACGAGCAGTACTTC
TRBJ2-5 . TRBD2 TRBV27 CASSPRVKRDEETQYF TGTGCCAGCAGTCCCCGGGTAAAGCGGGACGAAGAGACCCAGTACTTC
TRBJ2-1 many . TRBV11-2 CASSTDGTLNEQFF TGTGCCAGCAGCACAGACGGGACTCTTAATGAGCAGTTCTTC
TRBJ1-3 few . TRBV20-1 CSARDRAGAGNTIYF TGCAGTGCTAGAGATCGGGCAGGAGCTGGAAACACCATATATTTT
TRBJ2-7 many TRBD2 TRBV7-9 CASSPGTSFGEQYF TGTGCCAGCAGCCCCGGGACTAGTTTCGGCGAGCAGTACTTC
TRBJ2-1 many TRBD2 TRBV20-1 CSARVGLAASYNEQFF TGCAGTGCTAGAGTGGGACTAGCGGCCTCCTACAATGAGCAGTTCTTC
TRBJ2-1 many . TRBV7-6 CASSWGLNNEQFF TGTGCCAGCAGCTGGGGACTCAACAATGAGCAGTTCTTC